This is a list of T cell receptor beta chains from one sample in a study of OX40 agonist ivuxolimab in advanced cancers. The table came from immunoSEQ multiplex PCR; TCRdb's copy has only in-frame clones and leaves some out. Seen here are some 80,000 clones, 65% to 85% observed once, and the top ten hold about 7%. Sample: CD4+ or CD8+ T cells sorted from blood, taken in a trial of the OX40 agonist ivuxolimab. The receptors derive from an adult with an advanced solid tumor such as melanoma, head and neck, liver or kidney cancer. CDR3s include the opening cysteine and the closing phenylalanine or tryptophan. Each record gives: CDR3 DNA, CDR3 protein, D gene, CDR3 length, V gene, J gene, clone size. The D gene is left open where the match is weak. Only some rows state a clone size, as once, few, many or a class for expanded clones.

CDR3nt: TGTGCCAGCAGCTTAGCAGGGGTCACTGAAGCTTTCTTT
CDR3aa: CASSLAGVTEAFF
d_gene: .
len: 13
v_gene: TRBV7-3
j_gene: TRBJ1-1
abundance: .

CDR3nt: TGTGCCAGCAGTTCCCGGCGGGGGCGCGGCTACACCTTC
CDR3aa: CASSSRRGRGYTF
d_gene: .
len: 13
v_gene: TRBV27
j_gene: TRBJ1-2
abundance: .

CDR3nt: TGTGCCAGCAGTAACGACTACTCCTACGAGCAGTACTTC
CDR3aa: CASSNDYSYEQYF
d_gene: .
len: 13
v_gene: TRBV2
j_gene: TRBJ2-7
abundance: .

CDR3nt: TGTGCCAGCAACACTAGCGAAGACAATGAGCAGTTCTTC
CDR3aa: CASNTSEDNEQFF
d_gene: .
len: 13
v_gene: TRBV21-1
j_gene: TRBJ2-1
abundance: .

CDR3nt: TGTGCCAGCAGTTACTCCGGGACAAAGACAGAGACCCAGTACTTC
CDR3aa: CASSYSGTKTETQYF
d_gene: .
len: 15
v_gene: TRBV6-5
j_gene: TRBJ2-5
abundance: .

CDR3nt: TGTGCCTGGAGTGTTAAGGGGGGAGGTGGATTGACAGATACGCAGTATTTT
CDR3aa: CAWSVKGGGGLTDTQYF
d_gene: .
len: 17
v_gene: TRBV30
j_gene: TRBJ2-3
abundance: once

CDR3nt: TGTGCCAGCAGTTTAGGTTCCGATTATCAGCCCCAGCATTTT
CDR3aa: CASSLGSDYQPQHF
d_gene: .
len: 14
v_gene: TRBV27
j_gene: TRBJ1-5
abundance: .

CDR3nt: TGTGCCAGCAGCCCATTGACTAGTACCGAGACCCAGTACTTC
CDR3aa: CASSPLTSTETQYF
d_gene: .
len: 14
v_gene: TRBV7-8
j_gene: TRBJ2-5
abundance: few

CDR3nt: TGCGCCAGCAGCTTGGGGGGCAGCTCCTACGAGCAGTACTTC
CDR3aa: CASSLGGSSYEQYF
d_gene: .
len: 14
v_gene: TRBV5-1
j_gene: TRBJ2-7
abundance: .

CDR3nt: TGTGCCAGCAGTCACCGATTTCGGGGGTTGGTGAGCAATCAGCCCCAGCATTTT
CDR3aa: CASSHRFRGLVSNQPQHF
d_gene: .
len: 18
v_gene: TRBV27
j_gene: TRBJ1-5
abundance: .

CDR3nt: TGTGCCAGCAGTTCCCAAGGGGATCAGCCCCAGCATTTT
CDR3aa: CASSSQGDQPQHF
d_gene: .
len: 13
v_gene: TRBV6-6
j_gene: TRBJ1-5
abundance: few

CDR3nt: TGTGCCAGCAGCTTACTAAGCGGGACAGGAAATGAGCAGTTCTTC
CDR3aa: CASSLLSGTGNEQFF
d_gene: .
len: 15
v_gene: TRBV11-3
j_gene: TRBJ2-1
abundance: .

CDR3nt: TGCGCCAGCAGCTTGGGGGGGACGGCGAACACTGAAGCTTTCTTT
CDR3aa: CASSLGGTANTEAFF
d_gene: .
len: 15
v_gene: TRBV5-1
j_gene: TRBJ1-1
abundance: once

CDR3nt: TGTGCCAGTAGTTACCCAGGGGAAAACATTCAGTACTTC
CDR3aa: CASSYPGENIQYF
d_gene: .
len: 13
v_gene: TRBV19
j_gene: TRBJ2-4
abundance: .

CDR3nt: TGTGCCAGCAGTTACTCCGGATTAATGAACACTGAAGCTTTCTTT
CDR3aa: CASSYSGLMNTEAFF
d_gene: .
len: 15
v_gene: TRBV6-6
j_gene: TRBJ1-1
abundance: .

CDR3nt: TGTGCCACCAGCAGAAAAGCGGCCGTCAATCAGCCCCAGCATTTT
CDR3aa: CATSRKAAVNQPQHF
d_gene: .
len: 15
v_gene: TRBV15
j_gene: TRBJ1-5
abundance: .

CDR3nt: TGTGCCAGCACTTCAGGGGGAATCCGGGACGAGCAGTACTTC
CDR3aa: CASTSGGIRDEQYF
d_gene: TRBD1
len: 14
v_gene: TRBV25-1
j_gene: TRBJ2-7
abundance: .

CDR3nt: TGTGCCAGCAGCGTCACTAGCGGGGGGGATACGCAGTATTTT
CDR3aa: CASSVTSGGDTQYF
d_gene: TRBD2
len: 14
v_gene: TRBV9
j_gene: TRBJ2-3
abundance: .

CDR3nt: TGTGCCAGCAGCTTTGAGAGGGGTTCCTACAATGAGCAGTTCTTC
CDR3aa: CASSFERGSYNEQFF
d_gene: .
len: 15
v_gene: TRBV11-1
j_gene: TRBJ2-1
abundance: .

CDR3nt: TGTGCCAGCAGCAAACAGACTAGCGGGAGGGCAGGGGAGCTGTTTTTT
CDR3aa: CASSKQTSGRAGELFF
d_gene: TRBD2
len: 16
v_gene: TRBV7-6
j_gene: TRBJ2-2
abundance: .

CDR3nt: TGTGCCAGCAGCGTTCAAAGGGCGACAGATACGCAGTATTTT
CDR3aa: CASSVQRATDTQYF
d_gene: .
len: 14
v_gene: TRBV7-8
j_gene: TRBJ2-3
abundance: .

CDR3nt: TGTGCCAGCAGTCCAAGTGGGGAATATGGCTACACCTTC
CDR3aa: CASSPSGEYGYTF
d_gene: .
len: 13
v_gene: TRBV6-1
j_gene: TRBJ1-2
abundance: .

CDR3nt: TGTGCCAGCAGTCAGACTAGCGGAGCCACAGATACGCAGTATTTT
CDR3aa: CASSQTSGATDTQYF
d_gene: TRBD2
len: 15
v_gene: TRBV6-5
j_gene: TRBJ2-3
abundance: .

CDR3nt: TGTGCCAGCAGCTGGCTCACAGATACGCAGTATTTT
CDR3aa: CASSWLTDTQYF
d_gene: .
len: 12
v_gene: TRBV11-2
j_gene: TRBJ2-3
abundance: .

CDR3nt: TGTGCCAGCAGCAAAGGGGCAGGGGATAATTCACCCCTCCACTTT
CDR3aa: CASSKGAGDNSPLHF
d_gene: .
len: 15
v_gene: TRBV9
j_gene: TRBJ1-6
abundance: .

CDR3nt: TGTGCCAGTAGTCTTACAGGGGCCAACTCTGGGGCCAACGTCCTGACTTTC
CDR3aa: CASSLTGANSGANVLTF
d_gene: TRBD1
len: 17
v_gene: TRBV19
j_gene: TRBJ2-6
abundance: .

CDR3nt: TGCGCCAGCAGCTTGGGAGGGTTAGGGGAACGCTACACCTTC
CDR3aa: CASSLGGLGERYTF
d_gene: .
len: 14
v_gene: TRBV5-1
j_gene: TRBJ1-2
abundance: once

CDR3nt: TGTGCCAGCAGCGGGACAGGTCAAACCGGGGAGCTGTTTTTT
CDR3aa: CASSGTGQTGELFF
d_gene: TRBD1
len: 14
v_gene: TRBV9
j_gene: TRBJ2-2
abundance: .

CDR3nt: TGCGCCAGCAGCCGAACCGGGACAACGAACACTGAAGCTTTCTTT
CDR3aa: CASSRTGTTNTEAFF
d_gene: .
len: 15
v_gene: TRBV4-1
j_gene: TRBJ1-1
abundance: .

CDR3nt: TGTGCCAGTAGTAAGCAGGTTAACACTGAAGCTTTCTTT
CDR3aa: CASSKQVNTEAFF
d_gene: .
len: 13
v_gene: TRBV19
j_gene: TRBJ1-1
abundance: .

CDR3nt: TGTGCCAGCAGTTTATACCAGGGTGGGAACACTGAAGCTTTCTTT
CDR3aa: CASSLYQGGNTEAFF
d_gene: .
len: 15
v_gene: TRBV11-2
j_gene: TRBJ1-1
abundance: .

CDR3nt: TGTGCCACCAGACCAAACCCAGGTAGAAACACTGAAGCTTTCTTT
CDR3aa: CATRPNPGRNTEAFF
d_gene: .
len: 15
v_gene: TRBV19
j_gene: TRBJ1-1
abundance: .

CDR3nt: TGTGCCAGCACCGACTTAGTCACAGGGAACTATGGCTACACCTTC
CDR3aa: CASTDLVTGNYGYTF
d_gene: .
len: 15
v_gene: TRBV11-2
j_gene: TRBJ1-2
abundance: .

CDR3nt: TGCAGTGCAGGAGGGGGAGAAGAGCAGTTCTTC
CDR3aa: CSAGGGEEQFF
d_gene: .
len: 11
v_gene: TRBV20-1
j_gene: TRBJ2-1
abundance: .

CDR3nt: TGTGCCAGCAGCGTAGGAACAGGGGCGAACACTGAAGCTTTCTTT
CDR3aa: CASSVGTGANTEAFF
d_gene: TRBD1
len: 15
v_gene: TRBV9
j_gene: TRBJ1-1
abundance: .

CDR3nt: TGTGCCAGCTCACCACCGAACACCGGGGAGCTGTTTTTT
CDR3aa: CASSPPNTGELFF
d_gene: .
len: 13
v_gene: TRBV18
j_gene: TRBJ2-2
abundance: .

CDR3nt: TGCGCCAGCAGCTGGGGACAGGGTATCTACGAGCAGTACTTC
CDR3aa: CASSWGQGIYEQYF
d_gene: TRBD1
len: 14
v_gene: TRBV5-1
j_gene: TRBJ2-7
abundance: .

CDR3nt: TGCGCCAGCAGCTTGGCTGTTCCGGGCACAGATACGCAGTATTTT
CDR3aa: CASSLAVPGTDTQYF
d_gene: .
len: 15
v_gene: TRBV5-1
j_gene: TRBJ2-3
abundance: .

CDR3nt: TGTGCCAGCAGTGTTAGGACAGGGAACACTGAAGCTTTCTTT
CDR3aa: CASSVRTGNTEAFF
d_gene: TRBD1
len: 14
v_gene: TRBV2
j_gene: TRBJ1-1
abundance: .

CDR3nt: TGTGCCAGCAGCGCCCAGGGGGAAGTAGGGGTTGGCTACACCTTC
CDR3aa: CASSAQGEVGVGYTF
d_gene: TRBD1
len: 15
v_gene: TRBV9
j_gene: TRBJ1-2
abundance: .

CDR3nt: TGTGCCAGCACCTACAACTACGAGCAGTACTTC
CDR3aa: CASTYNYEQYF
d_gene: .
len: 11
v_gene: TRBV2
j_gene: TRBJ2-7
abundance: few

CDR3nt: TGTGCCAGCAGCTTGAGAACTAGCGGGAGCGCTAGCACAGATACGCAGTATTTT
CDR3aa: CASSLRTSGSASTDTQYF
d_gene: TRBD2
len: 18
v_gene: TRBV5-4
j_gene: TRBJ2-3
abundance: .

CDR3nt: TGTGCCAGCAGCTTGGCAGGGAGGTTCGAGAGGAACTATGGCTACACCTTC
CDR3aa: CASSLAGRFERNYGYTF
d_gene: .
len: 17
v_gene: TRBV5-6
j_gene: TRBJ1-2
abundance: .

CDR3nt: TGTGCCAGCAGCGCCCGGACGGAGGTGCTAAATACGCAGTATTTT
CDR3aa: CASSARTEVLNTQYF
d_gene: .
len: 15
v_gene: TRBV5-4
j_gene: TRBJ2-3
abundance: .

CDR3nt: TGTGCCAGCAGCTTAGGGCGCGGGCGAGATACGCAGTATTTT
CDR3aa: CASSLGRGRDTQYF
d_gene: .
len: 14
v_gene: TRBV7-2
j_gene: TRBJ2-3
abundance: .

CDR3nt: TGTGCCAGTAGTGAGGGTTTCGCCTACAATGAGCAGTTCTTC
CDR3aa: CASSEGFAYNEQFF
d_gene: .
len: 14
v_gene: TRBV19
j_gene: TRBJ2-1
abundance: medium-sized

CDR3nt: TGTGCCAGCAGTTATTTAAATAGCAATCAGCCCCAGCATTTT
CDR3aa: CASSYLNSNQPQHF
d_gene: .
len: 14
v_gene: TRBV6-5
j_gene: TRBJ1-5
abundance: .

CDR3nt: TGTGCCAGCAGCCAAGAACGGGGGACTGAAGCTTTCTTT
CDR3aa: CASSQERGTEAFF
d_gene: .
len: 13
v_gene: TRBV5-5
j_gene: TRBJ1-1
abundance: .

CDR3nt: TGTGCCAGCAGCTTAACGGGGACTAGCGGGAGGTTGCCCTACAATGAGCAGTTCTTC
CDR3aa: CASSLTGTSGRLPYNEQFF
d_gene: TRBD2
len: 19
v_gene: TRBV7-3
j_gene: TRBJ2-1
abundance: .

CDR3nt: TGTGCCAGCTCACAGGGGCTGGAGACCCAGTACTTC
CDR3aa: CASSQGLETQYF
d_gene: .
len: 12
v_gene: TRBV18
j_gene: TRBJ2-5
abundance: .

CDR3nt: TGTGCCAGCAGCTTTTCCGGTTATCAGACCCAGTACTTC
CDR3aa: CASSFSGYQTQYF
d_gene: .
len: 13
v_gene: TRBV11-2
j_gene: TRBJ2-5
abundance: .

CDR3nt: TGTGCCAGTAGTACGGACAGGGCCAACACCGGGGAGCTGTTTTTT
CDR3aa: CASSTDRANTGELFF
d_gene: TRBD1
len: 15
v_gene: TRBV19
j_gene: TRBJ2-2
abundance: .

CDR3nt: TGTGCCAGCAGTCCTGACAGCGGCTATGGCTACACCTTC
CDR3aa: CASSPDSGYGYTF
d_gene: .
len: 13
v_gene: TRBV6-6
j_gene: TRBJ1-2
abundance: .

CDR3nt: TGTGCCACCACAGGGGTGAGTTTGGCTGAGCAGTTCTTC
CDR3aa: CATTGVSLAEQFF
d_gene: TRBD1
len: 13
v_gene: TRBV6-1
j_gene: TRBJ2-1
abundance: few

CDR3nt: TGTGCCACCAGCAGAGAAGGGACAGGTAGCGAGCAGTACTTC
CDR3aa: CATSREGTGSEQYF
d_gene: TRBD1
len: 14
v_gene: TRBV15
j_gene: TRBJ2-7
abundance: many